This note documents a single T cell receptor beta chain sequence. The source of the sample is a study of blood T cell repertoires in COVID-19. In the study overall: The United States, Italy and Spain provided the acute and convalescent COVID-19 samples. Sample material is recorded as cDNA or gDNA derived from T cells, B-cell-depleted T cells, or PBMCs.

Per the original methods: Reference gene primer amplification gave nucleated cell count estimates. Sequenced by immunoSEQ multiplex PCR; TCRdb stores in-frame clones only, minus some. V and J calls and clone size are as listed in that table; D and trimming were resolved from the DNA. This sample has around 130,000 clones, with 75% to 90% found just once. Germline V lookup: CDR1 LNHDA, CDR2 SQIVND (reference sequence). The CDR3 has 14 amino acids. The junction had 2 bases not matched to a gene; V was cut back by 8 bases and J by 4 bases. The TCR was taken from a woman aged 80 or over with acute or convalescent COVID-19. Sequenced material: peripheral blood. V and J are TRBV19 and TRBJ2-5; 15 bases align to TRBD2. The CDR3 region has the DNA TGTGCCAGTGGGACTAGCGGGGGGCCAGAGACCCAGTACTTC. Its protein is CASGTSGGPETQYF.